The clone carrying this TCR beta chain was seen a few times. Its antigen remains unidentified. One entry per CDR3 protein, called by TCRdb with MiXCR from the 5' RACE reads. This repertoire shows approximately 300,000 distinct CDR3 sequences, around 6.8% found once; its top ten account for 18%. This CDR3 comprises 15 residues. V was shortened by 1 base and J by 6 bases, with 10 bases between the two germline ends. CDR1 and CDR2 (germline): LGHNA, YSLEER. The sample belongs to a study of T cells after yellow fever vaccination. Study-level points and caveats: Detected again after the booster were most primary-vaccination clones, at 95% to 96% CD4 and 80% to 90% CD8. It was a weaker secondary response, yet one that peaked faster, at day 5 versus 15. Abundant contaminating clonotypes from the bulk population could appear in FACS-sorted repertoires.

The source is a man aged 18-30 years who received the YFV17D yellow fever vaccine. This chain links TRBV4-3 with TRBJ1-6; tentatively, D is TRBD1 (5 bases). This sample comprised PBMCs, obtained more than 35 days after the first yellow fever vaccination. In DNA form, the CDR3 reads TGCGCCAGCAGCCAAGGGGGACTGCTTAATTCACCCCTCCACTTT. It translates to CASSQGGLLNSPLHF.